These T cell receptor beta chains were read from a single sample in a study of T cell clusters in autoimmune cytopenias. Reanalyzing the multiplex PCR reads, TCRdb keeps one entry per CDR3 protein, without DNA. The table counts roughly 6,100 distinct CDR3 sequences; about 5.6% lies in the top ten. The data also belong to a second study, concerning T cell repertoires in aging, cancer and after chemotherapy.

Sequenced material: peripheral blood. The receptors were gathered from a human donor in good health. The CDR3 runs from the conserved cysteine through the conserved F or W. Size is omitted from some rows. Given values are once, few, many or a class for expanded clones.

>NA|TRBV20-1|TRBJ2-1
CSARAPGLAGDEQFF
>medium-sized|TRBV5-6|TRBJ2-3
CASSLGQFDTQYF
>medium-sized|TRBV19|TRBJ2-3
CASSTQASTDTQYF
>NA|TRBV11-1|TRBJ2-1
CASSPPPSGSPYNEQFF
>NA|TRBV6-1|TRBJ1-2
CASSETWRGDGYTF
>NA|TRBV12-3/TRBV12-4|TRBJ2-4
CASSSATSGGRNLAKNIQYF
>medium-sized|TRBV30|TRBJ2-7
CAWSKRTTDHEQYF
>medium-sized|TRBV18|TRBJ1-2
CASSPTGLLYGYTF
>medium-sized|TRBV27|TRBJ2-3
CASRKTDTQYF
>NA|TRBV7-6|TRBJ2-5
CASSRGGDQETQYF
>medium-sized|TRBV29-1|TRBJ2-7
CSVAMSQGNEQYF
>NA|TRBV6-5|TRBJ1-1
CASGDRGPAFF
>medium-sized|TRBV6-2/TRBV6-3|TRBJ2-2
CASSRRNTGELFF
>medium-sized|TRBV29-1|TRBJ2-1
CSVGWRGGRSKGEQFF
>medium-sized|TRBV6-4|TRBJ2-3
CASSERSTDTQYF
>medium-sized|TRBV6-1|TRBJ2-7
CATSQRQSYEQYF
>NA|TRBV10-1|TRBJ1-1
CASSGAGTGTTEAFF
>NA|TRBV29-1|TRBJ2-7
CSVGGRGNEQYF
>NA|TRBV10-2|TRBJ1-2
CASSGGQGPGYGYTF
>medium-sized|TRBV5-6|TRBJ2-7
CASSLGIQGQENEQYF
>medium-sized|TRBV6-1|TRBJ2-3
CASSQLAGGPDTQYF
>medium-sized|TRBV6-5|TRBJ1-5
CASSYSSQGSNQPQHF
>NA|TRBV20-1|TRBJ2-1
CSARGSSGRVNEQFF
>medium-sized|TRBV27|TRBJ1-2
CASSPRTGSNPYGYTF
>medium-sized|TRBV11-1|TRBJ2-3
CASSSDGGLGTDTQYF
>NA|TRBV11-2|TRBJ1-1
CASSLWAAREAFF
>medium-sized|TRBV29-1|TRBJ2-5
CSSRDPETQYF
>medium-sized|TRBV6-2/TRBV6-3|TRBJ2-2
CASRTGHTGELFF
>NA|TRBV6-6|TRBJ1-1
CASTGDRGPTEAFF
>NA|TRBV19|TRBJ2-1
CASSIGGSQETQFF
>NA|TRBV6-5|TRBJ2-3
CASSYSPQGRGADTQYF
>medium-sized|TRBV19|TRBJ2-3
CASSPTGGGTQYF
>medium-sized|TRBV19|TRBJ1-4
CASGNRGTNEKLFF
>medium-sized|TRBV6-2/TRBV6-3|TRBJ1-5
CASSDGTADSNQPQHF
>NA|TRBV5-6|TRBJ2-2
CASSLGHHNGELFF
>NA|TRBV11-1|TRBJ2-5
CAAGGTKTQYF
>NA|TRBV6-2/TRBV6-3|TRBJ2-7
CASSYSTASSYEQYF
>NA|TRBV7-9|TRBJ1-2
CASSSETFTNGHTF
>medium-sized|TRBV6-5|TRBJ1-4
CASMDSNNEKLFF
>medium-sized|TRBV5-6|TRBJ1-2
CASSPSMGYGYTF
>NA|TRBV12-3/TRBV12-4|TRBJ2-1
CASSLNSGGATYNEQFF
>NA|TRBV24-1|TRBJ1-2
CATEGGDRVCYGYTF
>NA|TRBV6-2/TRBV6-3|TRBJ1-2
CASSLGGSDGYTF
>medium-sized|TRBV6-2/TRBV6-3|TRBJ1-2
CASSTSRQNTRGYTF
>NA|TRBV20-1|TRBJ2-1
CSATRVAGGAFNEQFF
>medium-sized|TRBV6-1|TRBJ2-1
CASSEAGRQGVGEQFF
>medium-sized|TRBV5-6|TRBJ1-4
CASSRDAGGPSEVFF